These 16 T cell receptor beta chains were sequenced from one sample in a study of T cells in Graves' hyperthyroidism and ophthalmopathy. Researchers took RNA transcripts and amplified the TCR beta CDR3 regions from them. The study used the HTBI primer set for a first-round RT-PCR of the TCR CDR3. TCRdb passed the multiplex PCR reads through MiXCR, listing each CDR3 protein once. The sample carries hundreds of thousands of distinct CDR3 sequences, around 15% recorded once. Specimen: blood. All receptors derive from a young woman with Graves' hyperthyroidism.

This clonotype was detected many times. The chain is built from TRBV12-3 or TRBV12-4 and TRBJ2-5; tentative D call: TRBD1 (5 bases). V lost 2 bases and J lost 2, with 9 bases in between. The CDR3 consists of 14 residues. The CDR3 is CASSLWGHQETQYF. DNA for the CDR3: TGTGCCAGCAGTTTATGGGGCCATCAAGAGACCCAGTACTTC.

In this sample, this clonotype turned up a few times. DNA for the CDR3: TGTGCCAGCAGGGAGAGGTCTGGGGCCAACGTCCTGACTTTC. Translation: CASRERSGANVLTF. This rearrangement joins TRBV28 to TRBJ2-6; D call uncertain. The ends were cut back, 6 bases at V and 1 base at J, with 7 bases in the middle. The CDR3 has 14 residues. Germline-derived CDR1 and CDR2 are MDHEN and SYDVKM.

CDR3: CASSFWGTQYF. Here the CDR3 DNA reads TGTGCCAGCAGTTTCTGGGGTACGCAGTATTTT. V gene TRBV12-3 or TRBV12-4 combines with J gene TRBJ2-3, with no clear D. V was cut by 3 bases and J by 8 bases, with 6 bases left in between. The CDR3 extends over 11 amino acids.

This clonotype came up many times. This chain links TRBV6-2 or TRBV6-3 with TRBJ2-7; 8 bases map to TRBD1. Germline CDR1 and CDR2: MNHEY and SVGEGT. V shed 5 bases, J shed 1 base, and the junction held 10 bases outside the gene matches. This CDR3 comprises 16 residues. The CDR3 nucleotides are TGTGCCAGCAGTGCCCGGGACAGGCTTATTTCCTACGAGCAGTACTTC. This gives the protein CASSARDRLISYEQYF.

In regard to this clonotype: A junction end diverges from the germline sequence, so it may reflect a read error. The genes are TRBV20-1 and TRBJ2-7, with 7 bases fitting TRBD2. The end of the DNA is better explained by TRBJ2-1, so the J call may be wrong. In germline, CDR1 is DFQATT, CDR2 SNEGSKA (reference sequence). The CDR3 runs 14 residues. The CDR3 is CNARDLGLSYEQFF. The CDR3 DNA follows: TGCAATGCTAGAGATCTGGGACTATCCTACGAGCAGTTCTTC.

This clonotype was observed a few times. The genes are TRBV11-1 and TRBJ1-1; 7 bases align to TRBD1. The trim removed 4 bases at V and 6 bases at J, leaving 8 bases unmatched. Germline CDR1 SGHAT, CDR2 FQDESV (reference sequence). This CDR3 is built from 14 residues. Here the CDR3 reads CASSYYTGVAEAFF. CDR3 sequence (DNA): TGTGCCAGCAGCTATTATACAGGGGTCGCTGAAGCTTTCTTT.

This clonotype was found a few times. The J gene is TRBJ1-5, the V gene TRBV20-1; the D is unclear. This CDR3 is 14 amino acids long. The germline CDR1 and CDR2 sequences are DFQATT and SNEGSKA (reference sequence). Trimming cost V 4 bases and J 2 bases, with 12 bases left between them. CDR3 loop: CSATYLVGNQPQHF. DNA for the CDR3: TGCAGTGCTACGTACTTGGTCGGCAATCAGCCCCAGCATTTT.

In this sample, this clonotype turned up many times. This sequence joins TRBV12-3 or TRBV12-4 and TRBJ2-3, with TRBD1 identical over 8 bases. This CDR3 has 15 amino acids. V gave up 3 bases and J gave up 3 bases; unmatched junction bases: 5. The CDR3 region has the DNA TGTGCCAGCAGTTTCGATAGGACAGGGACAGATACGCAGTATTTT. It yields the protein CASSFDRTGTDTQYF.

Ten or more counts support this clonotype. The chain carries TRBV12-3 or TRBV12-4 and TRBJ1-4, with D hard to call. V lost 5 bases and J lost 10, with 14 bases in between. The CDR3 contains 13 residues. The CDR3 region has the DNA TGTGCCAGCAGTCTCCAAGAGGCTGGAAAACTGTTTTTT. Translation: CASSLQEAGKLFF.

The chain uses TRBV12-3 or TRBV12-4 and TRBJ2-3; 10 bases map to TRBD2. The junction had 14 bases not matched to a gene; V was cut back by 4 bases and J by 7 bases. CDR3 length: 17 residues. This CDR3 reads CASSSRWSSGGHHTQYF. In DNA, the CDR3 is TGTGCCAGCAGTTCTCGATGGTCTAGCGGGGGTCATCATACGCAGTATTTT.

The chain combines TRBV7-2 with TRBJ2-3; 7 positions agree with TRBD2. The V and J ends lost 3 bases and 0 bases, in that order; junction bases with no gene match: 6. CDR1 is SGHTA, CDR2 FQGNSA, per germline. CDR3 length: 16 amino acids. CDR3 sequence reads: CASSLGGRGSTDTQYF. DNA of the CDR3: TGTGCCAGCAGCTTGGGTGGGCGGGGGAGCACAGATACGCAGTATTTT.

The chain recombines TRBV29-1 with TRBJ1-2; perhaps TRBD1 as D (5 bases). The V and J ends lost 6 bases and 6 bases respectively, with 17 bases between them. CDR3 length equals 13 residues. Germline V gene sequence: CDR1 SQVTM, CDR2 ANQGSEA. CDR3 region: CSVVAQAYDGYTF. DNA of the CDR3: TGCAGCGTAGTAGCACAGGCGTACGATGGCTACACCTTC.

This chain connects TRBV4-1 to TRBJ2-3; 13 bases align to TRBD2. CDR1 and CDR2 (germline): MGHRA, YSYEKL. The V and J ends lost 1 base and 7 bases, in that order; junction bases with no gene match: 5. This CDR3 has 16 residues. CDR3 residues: CASSQAGTSGMYTQYF. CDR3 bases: TGCGCCAGCAGCCAAGCCGGGACTAGCGGGATGTATACGCAGTATTTT.

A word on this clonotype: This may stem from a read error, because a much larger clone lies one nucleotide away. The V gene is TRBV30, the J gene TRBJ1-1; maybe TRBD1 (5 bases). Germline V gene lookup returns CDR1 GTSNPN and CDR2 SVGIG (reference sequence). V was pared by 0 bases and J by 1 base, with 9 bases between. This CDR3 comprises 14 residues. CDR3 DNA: TGTGCCTGGAGTGTCGGGGGGTGGAACACTGAAGCTTTCTTT. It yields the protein CAWSVGGWNTEAFF. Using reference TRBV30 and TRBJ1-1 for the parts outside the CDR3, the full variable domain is SQTIHQWPATLVQPVGSPLSLECTVEGTSNPNLYWYRQAAGRGLQLLFYSVGIGQISSEVPQNLSASRPQDRQFILSSKKLLLSDSGFYLCAWSVGGWNTEAFFGQGTRLTVV.

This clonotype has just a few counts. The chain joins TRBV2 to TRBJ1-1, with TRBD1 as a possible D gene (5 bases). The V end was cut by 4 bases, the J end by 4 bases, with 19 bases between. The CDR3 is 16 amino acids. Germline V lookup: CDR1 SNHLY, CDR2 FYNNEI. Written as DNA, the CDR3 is TGTGCCAGCAGTGTCCGGGGGGGGGAAATCTTCACTGAAGCTTTCTTT. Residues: CASSVRGGEIFTEAFF.

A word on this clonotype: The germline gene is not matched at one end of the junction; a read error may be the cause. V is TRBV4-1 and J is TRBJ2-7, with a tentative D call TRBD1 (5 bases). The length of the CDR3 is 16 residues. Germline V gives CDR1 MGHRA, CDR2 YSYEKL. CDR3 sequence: CASSQTFTGDLRAYDF. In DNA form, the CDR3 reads TGCGCCAGCAGCCAAACATTCACAGGAGACCTACGAGCATATGACTTC.